This TCR beta chain originates from a study of beta chain features in type 1 diabetes. CDR3 length: 17 residues. The V gene lost 0 bases and the J gene lost 0 bases, with 12 bases spanning the gap. CDR1 and CDR2 from the germline V gene are KGHSH and LQKENI. Whole-study findings and limits: VDJ junctions in type 1 diabetes patients carried more deletions and fewer insertions.

Of the isolated RNA, all was reverse transcribed, and so the sequenced material was expressed TCRB transcripts. Libraries were prepared by immunoSEQ multiplex PCR; TCRdb keeps only in-frame clonotypes and omits some of them. This table has about 45,000 clones, over 50% appearing once. Staining for CD45RO/CCR7/CD25/CD127/CD95/CD27 allowed sorting of CD4+ naive, central memory, regulatory and stem cell-like memory cells. This clone was counted a single time. Its antigen is as yet unknown. The gene calls are TRBV18 and TRBJ1-3; D ambiguous. This clonotype was obtained from a woman under 30 in good health. The sequenced sample consisted of Tregs from blood. CDR3 sequence reads: CASSPPIRTVSGNTIYF. In DNA, the CDR3 is TGTGCCAGCTCACCACCCATCCGGACTGTCTCTGGAAACACCATATATTTT.